This TCR beta chain is drawn from a study of blood T cell repertoires in COVID-19. Overall study context: Sources were T cells, B-cell-depleted T cells, or PBMCs; the material itself was cDNA or gDNA.

Trimming removed 6 bases from V and 2 bases from J; junction bases left unmatched: 11. CDR3 size: 16 residues. Per the germline V gene, CDR1 is KGHSH and CDR2 is LQKENI. Original analysis: Reference gene primer amplification gave estimated nucleated cell counts. TCRdb's table, derived via immunoSEQ multiplex PCR, lists solely in-frame clones and lacks some. The V and J calls and clone size come from that table; D and trimming were worked out from the DNA. The sample records some 76,000 clones, approximately 89% being singletons. The chain joins TRBV18 to TRBJ1-2; TRBD1 matches 8 bases. This receptor was identified in a human donor in a cohort sampled during active COVID-19. The sequencing sample was made of peripheral blood. CDR3 region: CASSVDRGVFNYGYTF. The DNA of the CDR3 is TGTGCCAGCTCGGTTGACAGGGGCGTTTTCAACTATGGCTACACCTTC.